The 16 T cell receptor beta chains below all came from one sample that was sequenced in a study of beta chain features in type 1 diabetes. As every portion of the isolated RNA was reverse transcribed, the sequencing read expressed TCRB transcripts. The protocol was immunoSEQ multiplex PCR, while the TCRdb copy is restricted to in-frame clones and leaves out a portion. The top ten clones hold 0.02% to 0.03% of a sample with about 930,000 clones, roughly 17% of them seen once. The sequenced material came from naive CD4+ T cells from blood. Receptors were obtained from a woman aged 18 to 35 in good health.

This chain links TRBV5-4 with TRBJ2-5; D unclear. Germline CDR1 reads SGHNT; CDR2 reads YYREEE (reference sequence). The V end was cut by 7 bases, the J end by 3 bases, with 13 bases between. This CDR3 is built from 13 residues. The CDR3 is CASQLDSKETQYF. The CDR3 bases are TGTGCCAGCCAGCTAGACTCGAAAGAGACCCAGTACTTC.

The chain carries TRBV5-6 and TRBJ2-3; D remains ambiguous. The V gene's germline CDR1 is SGHDT and CDR2 YYEEEE. V was trimmed by 3 bases and J by 4 bases, leaving 9 bases between them. The CDR3 has 13 residues. CDR3: CASSYIASDTQYF. CDR3 DNA sequence: TGTGCCAGCAGCTACATTGCCTCAGATACGCAGTATTTT.

The table lists this clone with a few counts. The rearrangement joins TRBV29-1 to TRBJ2-1; 11 bases agree with TRBD2. CDR1 SQVTM and CDR2 ANQGSEA come from the germline V gene. V lost 4 bases and J lost 9; bases outside the gene matches: 8. The CDR3 is 14 residues long. The CDR3, as DNA: TGCAGCGTTGTCCTACTTAGCGGGAGGGCTGAGCAGTTCTTC. Translating it yields CSVVLLSGRAEQFF.

This clone was seen a handful of times. The V gene is TRBV7-2, the J gene TRBJ2-1; perhaps TRBD2 as D (6 bases). V gave up 2 bases and J gave up 7 bases, with 15 bases separating them. Germline V CDR1 and CDR2: SGHTA, FQGNSA. The CDR3 totals 15 residues. CDR3 sequence reads: CASSLTRSRGNEQFF. For the CDR3, the DNA is TGTGCCAGCAGCTTAACGCGGTCCCGGGGGAATGAGCAGTTCTTC.

This clone was seen only a few times. This chain uses TRBV11-2 with TRBJ2-1; no clear D gene. This CDR3 is built from 14 residues. Trimming cost V 8 bases and J 2 bases, with 13 bases left between them. The germline V gene has CDR1 SGHAT and CDR2 FQNNGV. CDR3 amino acids: CASAQAGAYNEQFF. The CDR3, as DNA: TGTGCCAGCGCCCAAGCTGGCGCCTACAATGAGCAGTTCTTC.

CDR3 amino acids: CASVWTSGKNEQFF. CDR3 DNA sequence: TGTGCCAGCGTGTGGACTAGCGGGAAGAATGAGCAGTTCTTC. The chain couples TRBV28 to TRBJ2-1; 12 bases line up with TRBD2. V lost 8 bases and J lost 7; bases outside the gene matches: 6. The germline V gene has CDR1 MDHEN and CDR2 SYDVKM. The length of the CDR3 is 14 residues.

The chain couples TRBV9 to TRBJ2-1; 10 nucleotides line up with TRBD2. From germline, CDR1 is SGDLS and CDR2 YYNGEE. The CDR3 is 15 residues long. V shed 5 bases, J shed 7 bases, and the junction held 9 bases outside the gene matches. CDR3 in amino acids: CASSMRAGGTNEQFF. In DNA form, the CDR3 reads TGTGCCAGCAGTATGCGAGCGGGAGGGACTAATGAGCAGTTCTTC.

This clone has more than one count but fewer than ten. The rearrangement uses TRBV7-2 and TRBJ2-5, with 8 bases aligning to TRBD1. The CDR3 is made up of 15 amino acids. The V gene's germline CDR1 is SGHTA and CDR2 FQGNSA. V lost 5 bases, J lost 6 bases, and 11 bases stayed unmatched. CDR3 bases: TGTGCCAGCAGCCACGACAGGGGCAAGATGAAGACCCAGTACTTC. Translating it yields CASSHDRGKMKTQYF.

The sample holds a few counts of this clone. The chain is built from TRBV4-1 and TRBJ2-2; no clear D gene. Trimming took off 3 bases at V and 3 bases at J, with 11 bases between the two ends. CDR3 length equals 15 residues. Per germline, CDR1 MGHRA and CDR2 YSYEKL. For the CDR3, the DNA is TGCGCCAGCAGCCACCCCGGGCTACACACCGGGGAGCTGTTTTTT. Translating gives CASSHPGLHTGELFF.

This clone has more than one count but fewer than ten. The rearrangement links TRBV7-8 to TRBJ2-1, with a possible D match to TRBD2 (6 bases). Germline CDR1 reads SGHVS; CDR2 reads FQNEAQ. The V end lost 4 bases, the J end lost 0 bases, and 13 bases lay between the germline ends. CDR3 length equals 16 residues. CDR3: CASSSLGGRSYNEQFF. The CDR3 DNA sequence: TGTGCCAGCAGCTCCCTCGGGGGACGCTCCTACAATGAGCAGTTCTTC.

The chain links TRBV5-1 to TRBJ2-1; possible D gene TRBD1, 5 bases. The germline V and J ends were trimmed by 0 bases and 2 bases, with 9 bases remaining between them. Germline V gives CDR1 SGHRS, CDR2 YFSETQ. This CDR3 contains 15 residues. CDR3 region: CASSLVDTTYNEQFF. In nucleotides, the CDR3 is TGCGCCAGCAGCTTGGTGGACACTACCTACAATGAGCAGTTCTTC.

For the CDR3, the DNA is TGTGCCAGCAGCTGGGACTGGGCTAATGAGCAGTTCTTC. Amino acids: CASSWDWANEQFF. The rearrangement links TRBV5-4 to TRBJ2-1; TRBD2 is a possible D gene (6 bases). Germline-derived CDR1 and CDR2 are SGHNT and YYREEE (reference sequence). V lost 3 bases, J lost 7 bases, and 11 bases lay in between. The CDR3 is made up of 13 amino acids.

CDR3 DNA sequence: TGCGCCAGCAGCTCCGGGACTAGCGGGAGGATCTACAATGAGCAGTTCTTC. Translated: CASSSGTSGRIYNEQFF. This sequence joins TRBV5-1 and TRBJ2-1, with 15 positions matching TRBD2. Germline V CDR1 and CDR2: SGHRS, YFSETQ. The CDR3 sequence is 17 residues long. Trimming took 3 bases from V and 3 from J; bases not matched to a gene: 4.

CDR3 residues: CASSLGRFAGGPVENIQYF. The CDR3 DNA is TGTGCCAGCAGCTTAGGTCGTTTTGCGGGAGGCCCGGTCGAAAACATTCAGTACTTC. This sequence joins TRBV7-8 and TRBJ2-4; 8 nucleotides align to TRBD2. The CDR3 spans 19 residues. Germline loops: CDR1 SGHVS, CDR2 FQNEAQ. J gave up 5 bases and V 1 base, and 16 bases lay outside the gene matches.

The rearrangement links TRBV14 to TRBJ1-2; D is perhaps TRBD1 (5 bases). V lost 4 bases and J lost 0, with 9 bases in between. The germline gives CDR1 SGHDN, CDR2 FVKESK. The CDR3 covers 14 residues. The CDR3 region is CASSRGHPNYGYTF. Written as DNA, the CDR3 is TGTGCCAGCAGCCGAGGACATCCTAACTATGGCTACACCTTC. Drawing the rest from reference TRBV14 and TRBJ1-2, the complete variable domain is EAGVTQFPSHSVIEKGQTVTLRCDPISGHDNLYWYRRVMGKEIKFLLHFVKESKQDESGMPNNRFLAERTGGTYSTLKVQPAELEDSGVYFCASSRGHPNYGYTFGSGTRLTVV.

Note on this clone: The sample carries other DNA sequences with the same CDR3. The genes are TRBV5-6 and TRBJ2-5, with no clear D. The V end was cut by 5 bases, the J end by 7 bases, with 9 bases between. The CDR3 is 11 amino acids. Germline assignment: CDR1 SGHDT and CDR2 YYEEEE. The CDR3 spells CASSLMGTQYF. CDR3 DNA: TGTGCCAGCAGTTTGATGGGGACCCAGTACTTC.